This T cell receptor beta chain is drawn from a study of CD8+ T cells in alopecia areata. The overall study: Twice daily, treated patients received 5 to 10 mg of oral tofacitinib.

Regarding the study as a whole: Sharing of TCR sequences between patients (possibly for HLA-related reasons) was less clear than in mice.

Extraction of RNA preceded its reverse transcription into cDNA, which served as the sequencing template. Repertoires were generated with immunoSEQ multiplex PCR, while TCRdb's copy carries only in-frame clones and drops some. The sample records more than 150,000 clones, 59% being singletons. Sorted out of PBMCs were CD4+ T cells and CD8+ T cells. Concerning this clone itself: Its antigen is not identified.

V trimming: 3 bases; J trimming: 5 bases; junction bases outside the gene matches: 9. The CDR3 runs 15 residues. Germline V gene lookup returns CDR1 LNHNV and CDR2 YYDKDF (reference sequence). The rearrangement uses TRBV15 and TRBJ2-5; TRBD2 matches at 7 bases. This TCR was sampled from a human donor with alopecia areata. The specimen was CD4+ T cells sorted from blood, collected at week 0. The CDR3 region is CATSRSGERRETQYF. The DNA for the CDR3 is TGTGCCACCAGCAGGAGCGGGGAGCGACGGGAGACCCAGTACTTC.